This TCR beta chain was sequenced during a study of cytomegalovirus exposure and HLA in healthy donors listed by TCRdb under 2017. For the wider study: A later analysis indicated that the roughly 130 validation repertoires were generated on the platform also employed for the approximately 700 repertoires of the first cohort. A separate validation cohort of about 110 different subjects was used in addition to the roughly 700-subject first cohort. The aim of the study was to test whether cataloging public T cell receptors could identify signatures of past pathogen exposure. High-throughput TCR immunosequencing, statistical association of individual TCRs with disease status, and machine learning were combined to predict cytomegalovirus infection status.

Spanning cysteine to phenylalanine, the CDR3 consists of 15 amino acids. Only the CDR3 portion is preserved as DNA: 45 bases, with reading frame beginning at the first base. V and J lose 3 bases and 1 base, and a span of 12 bases separates them. Via the germline V gene, CDR1 is SNHLY and CDR2 FYNNEI. Worth noting for this clone: The specificity of this receptor is unknown. There are no base qualities to consult, and no much larger clone falls within one base.

The full study reports these points: Of the cluster scores, 90% to 95% were above 0 in a later analysis, which found that TCRs clustered in the first cohort also tended to co-occur in the 120 validation repertoires. It was suggested by the authors that the approach could potentially be generalized to other disease states and immunological phenotypes. Three of the identified cytomegalovirus-associated TCR beta chains were confirmed in vitro to be specific for cytomegalovirus antigens. A total of about 180 TCR beta chains were listed by the study as associated with cytomegalovirus. The classifier was reported to diagnose cytomegalovirus status with high specificity and sensitivity in both the original cohort and the validation cohort. Most TCR sequences were seen in very few donors, while some public TCRs were found in many individuals. All 120 or so repertoires were used to score co-occurrence in the validation cohort in a later analysis, because that analysis had no HLA typing for the cohort.

The protocol used for the library was the immunoSEQ multiplex PCR assay. The paper's data handling went like this. A statistical classification framework was built to diagnose cytomegalovirus status from the catalog of TCR beta chain sequences. TCRdb mirrors the immuneACCESS table, restricted to in-frame sequences. Some clones are absent from its copies; in checked studies, under half trace to an unresolved V gene, and the reason for the others is unknown. The V and J calls and the clone size are those of that table, but D and trimming were determined from the DNA. For this sample there are some 140,000 clones; 85% to 90% appear just once. Clones ranked in the top ten supply approximately 2% of the sample. Donors formed part of the validation cohort, which comprised 120 subjects and was distinct from the first cohort of under 850 subjects.

What was sequenced was PBMCs. The source of this sequence is a human donor in good health. The rearrangement joined TRBV2 to TRBJ1-1; perhaps TRBD1 is the D gene, with 6 bases matching. The CDR3: CASSDPGQSNTEAFF. The DNA sequence is as follows: TGTGCCAGCAGTGATCCGGGACAATCGAACACTGAAGCTTTCTTT.